This is a list of T cell receptor beta chains from one sample in a study of T cells in localized non-small cell lung cancer. Sequenced by immunoSEQ multiplex PCR; TCRdb stores in-frame clones only, minus some. The sample has fewer than 20,000 clones, about four fifths seen once. This specimen consisted of peripheral blood, obtained before any cancer treatment. All receptors derive from a male donor aged 60 or over with stage I lung adenocarcinoma. Both conserved end residues are part of each CDR3. Fields, in order: V gene, D gene, clone size, J gene, CDR3 protein, CDR3 DNA. A D gene is named only where the DNA matches it firmly. The size of a clone is reported for some rows only, either as once, few or many, or as a class for expanded clones.

TRBV7-8,NA,NA,TRBJ1-1,CASSLAGVGTEAFF,TGTGCCAGCAGCTTAGCCGGGGTGGGCACTGAAGCTTTCTTT
TRBV19,TRBD2,once,TRBJ2-2,CASSSLAGIDTGELFF,TGTGCCAGTAGCTCACTAGCGGGGATTGACACCGGGGAGCTGTTTTTT
TRBV4-2,NA,NA,TRBJ2-7,CASSQEEAEWYEQYF,TGTGCCAGCAGCCAAGAAGAGGCCGAGTGGTACGAGCAGTACTTC
TRBV7-2,TRBD1,few,TRBJ1-1,CASSPQTGRVGAFF,TGTGCCAGCAGCCCACAGACAGGGAGAGTCGGAGCTTTCTTT
TRBV28,NA,NA,TRBJ2-7,CASSSPEGGREEQYF,TGTGCCAGCAGTTCCCCGGAGGGGGGGCGCGAAGAGCAGTACTTC
TRBV6-6,TRBD1,NA,TRBJ2-7,CASSPGQGAYEQYF,TGTGCCAGCAGCCCGGGACAGGGGGCCTACGAGCAGTACTTC
TRBV7-3,TRBD1,NA,TRBJ2-1,CASSRTGAGSEQFF,TGTGCCAGCAGCCGGACAGGGGCGGGCAGTGAGCAGTTCTTC
TRBV6-1,NA,NA,TRBJ2-4,CASSEAGVYIQYF,TGTGCCAGCAGTGAAGCCGGGGTATACATTCAGTACTTC
TRBV10-3,NA,NA,TRBJ1-6,CAISTSNNSPLHF,TGTGCCATCAGTACCTCAAACAATTCACCCCTCCACTTT
TRBV6-6,NA,NA,TRBJ1-3,CASSQEGTGNTIYF,TGTGCCAGCAGTCAGGAAGGGACTGGAAACACCATATATTTT
TRBV28,TRBD1,NA,TRBJ2-7,CASSQIGTEYEQYF,TGTGCCAGCAGCCAAATCGGGACAGAGTACGAGCAGTACTTC
TRBV5-3,NA,NA,TRBJ2-3,CARSLGQGTDTQYF,TGTGCCAGAAGCTTGGGGCAGGGCACAGATACGCAGTATTTT
TRBV6-5,TRBD1,NA,TRBJ1-2,CASSTTGGDYGYTF,TGTGCCAGCAGTACTACAGGGGGCGACTATGGCTACACCTTC
TRBV4-3,NA,NA,TRBJ2-5,CASSQDWSQETQYF,TGCGCCAGCAGCCAAGATTGGAGCCAAGAGACCCAGTACTTC
TRBV7-9,TRBD2,NA,TRBJ2-5,CASSLILAGLQETQYF,TGTGCCAGCAGCTTAATTCTAGCGGGGTTACAAGAGACCCAGTACTTC
TRBV5-4,TRBD2,NA,TRBJ2-7,CASSFGGRAYEQYF,TGTGCCAGCAGCTTTGGTGGGAGGGCTTACGAGCAGTACTTC
TRBV10-3,TRBD1,NA,TRBJ1-1,CAISEPDRGGTEAFF,TGTGCCATCAGTGAGCCGGACAGGGGAGGCACTGAAGCTTTCTTT
TRBV7-2,TRBD2,NA,TRBJ2-3,CASSLEAGVTDTQYF,TGTGCCAGCAGCTTAGAGGCGGGAGTAACAGATACGCAGTATTTT
TRBV7-9,NA,NA,TRBJ2-3,CASSLFIGQNTDTQYF,TGTGCCAGCAGCTTATTTATCGGACAGAACACAGATACGCAGTATTTT
TRBV27,NA,NA,TRBJ1-6,CASSLLPGNSPLHF,TGTGCCAGCAGTTTATTGCCAGGGAATTCACCCCTCCACTTT
TRBV4-1,NA,NA,TRBJ1-1,CASSQEGRNTEAFF,TGCGCCAGCAGCCAAGAGGGCCGAAACACTGAAGCTTTCTTT
TRBV25-1,TRBD1,NA,TRBJ1-2,CASSFGQAPPSGYTF,TGTGCCAGCAGCTTCGGACAGGCACCACCCAGCGGCTACACCTTC
TRBV15,TRBD2,NA,TRBJ2-1,CATSLAGGRGYNEQFF,TGTGCCACCAGCCTTGCGGGCGGGAGGGGCTACAATGAGCAGTTCTTC
TRBV19,TRBD2,NA,TRBJ2-1,CASGRTSGRASAGEQFF,TGTGCCAGTGGCCGGACTAGCGGGAGGGCCTCAGCTGGGGAGCAGTTCTTC
TRBV28,NA,NA,TRBJ1-2,CATSRPFYGYTF,TGTGCCACCTCGAGGCCATTCTATGGCTACACCTTC
TRBV2,NA,few,TRBJ1-5,CASSRVNQPQHF,TGTGCCAGCAGTAGGGTCAACCAGCCCCAGCATTTT
TRBV6-1,NA,NA,TRBJ2-1,CASSEALMAGTYNEQFF,TGTGCCAGCAGTGAAGCGCTTATGGCAGGTACTTACAATGAGCAGTTCTTC
TRBV27,NA,NA,TRBJ2-6,CASTTPDRGLRGANVLTF,TGTGCCAGCACCACCCCGGACAGAGGGCTGAGAGGGGCCAACGTCCTGACTTTC
TRBV2,NA,NA,TRBJ2-3,CASSLLGTDTDTQYF,TGTGCCAGCAGTCTCCTAGGGACTGACACAGATACGCAGTATTTT
TRBV10-3,TRBD1,NA,TRBJ1-2,CAMKANRGYGYTF,TGTGCCATGAAGGCGAACAGGGGCTATGGCTACACCTTC
TRBV28,TRBD2,NA,TRBJ2-1,CASSQWGTGTSGISYNEQFF,TGTGCCAGCAGTCAGTGGGGGACCGGGACTAGCGGGATTTCCTACAATGAGCAGTTCTTC
TRBV6-1,NA,NA,TRBJ2-1,CASTEGAKPNEQFF,TGTGCCAGCACCGAAGGGGCAAAGCCCAATGAGCAGTTCTTC
TRBV9,NA,NA,TRBJ1-1,CASSRGRQNTEAFF,TGTGCCAGCAGCCGAGGGAGGCAGAACACTGAAGCTTTCTTT
TRBV19,NA,NA,TRBJ2-5,CASSAGAAGETQYF,TGTGCCAGTAGCGCTGGGGCCGCGGGGGAGACCCAGTACTTC
TRBV10-3,NA,once,TRBJ1-1,CAISGPDKGDTEAFF,TGTGCCATCAGTGGTCCGGACAAGGGAGACACTGAAGCTTTCTTT
TRBV19,NA,NA,TRBJ1-5,CASRIQGHSNQPQHF,TGTGCCAGTAGGATCCAGGGGCATAGCAATCAGCCCCAGCATTTT
TRBV4-1,NA,NA,TRBJ2-3,CASSQGRRTDTQYF,TGCGCCAGCAGCCAAGGGAGACGCACAGATACGCAGTATTTT
TRBV7-8,NA,NA,TRBJ1-5,CASSLGSLRRYSNQPQHF,TGTGCCAGCAGCTTAGGCAGCTTAAGGAGGTATAGCAATCAGCCCCAGCATTTT
TRBV5-1,NA,NA,TRBJ1-4,CASSLAQARDEKLFF,TGCGCCAGCAGCTTGGCCCAGGCTCGGGATGAAAAACTGTTTTTT
TRBV6-6,TRBD1,NA,TRBJ1-2,CASSQGADYGYTF,TGTGCCAGCAGTCAGGGGGCTGACTATGGCTACACCTTC
TRBV7-2,NA,NA,TRBJ1-4,CASSFGRGYEKLFF,TGTGCCAGCAGCTTCGGCAGGGGTTACGAAAAACTGTTTTTT
TRBV7-9,NA,NA,TRBJ2-5,CASSFSGVYQETQYF,TGTGCCAGCAGCTTTTCCGGGGTATACCAAGAGACCCAGTACTTC
TRBV28,NA,NA,TRBJ1-1,CASKPPDGRLLNTEAFF,TGTGCCAGCAAACCTCCGGACGGCCGATTACTTAACACTGAAGCTTTCTTT
TRBV14,TRBD2,NA,TRBJ2-1,CASSQLTAGGRLLEQFF,TGTGCCAGCAGCCAACTCACCGCGGGAGGGAGGTTATTGGAGCAGTTCTTC
TRBV29-1,NA,NA,TRBJ2-5,CSVEDRAYQETQYF,TGCAGCGTTGAAGACAGGGCTTACCAAGAGACCCAGTACTTC
TRBV18,TRBD1,NA,TRBJ2-2,CASSPGTANTGELFF,TGTGCCAGCTCACCCGGGACAGCGAACACCGGGGAGCTGTTTTTT
TRBV15,TRBD1,once,TRBJ2-7,CATRDRGGYEQYF,TGTGCCACCCGAGACAGGGGAGGATACGAGCAGTACTTC
TRBV5-8,TRBD2,NA,TRBJ2-3,CASSLMGSGGGTDTQYF,TGTGCCAGCAGCTTGATGGGTAGCGGGGGAGGCACAGATACGCAGTATTTT
TRBV21-1,NA,NA,TRBJ2-3,CASSRARGFTDTQYF,TGTGCCAGCAGCAGAGCAAGGGGCTTCACAGATACGCAGTATTTT
TRBV2,NA,NA,TRBJ1-1,CASSGTTGNTEAFF,TGTGCCAGCAGTGGCACAACAGGGAACACTGAAGCTTTCTTT
TRBV7-3,NA,once,TRBJ2-3,CASSAIPTDTQYF,TGTGCCAGCAGCGCGATCCCTACAGATACGCAGTATTTT
TRBV7-2,NA,NA,TRBJ1-5,CASRRGYNQPQHF,TGTGCCAGCCGGAGGGGTTACAATCAGCCCCAGCATTTT
TRBV18,TRBD1,few,TRBJ1-5,CASSPTGIGQGPQPQHF,TGTGCCAGCTCACCCACAGGGATAGGACAGGGACCTCAGCCCCAGCATTTT